The 7 T cell receptor beta chains presented below share a single source sample, sequenced in a study of blood T cell repertoires in COVID-19. The table came from immunoSEQ multiplex PCR; TCRdb's copy has only in-frame clones and leaves some out. In the table there are around 300,000 clones, about 85% of which are singletons. Sequencing was carried out using PBMCs or T cells enriched from blood (not recorded which). These TCRs come from a woman aged 45-65 years who had recovered from COVID-19.

The genes are TRBV6-2 or TRBV6-3 and TRBJ2-1; 7 bases are shared with TRBD2. With 4 bases clipped from V and 3 bases from J, the junction kept 3 bases outside the gene matches. This CDR3 region has 14 residues. Looked up from germline, CDR1 is MNHEY and CDR2 is SVGEGT. The CDR3 DNA follows: TGTGCCAGCAGTTTTATAGCGGGCTACAATGAGCAGTTCTTC. Protein product: CASSFIAGYNEQFF.

This chain links TRBV7-3 with TRBJ1-3; TRBD1 aligns across 8 bases. Germline CDR1 is SGHTA and CDR2 is FQGTGA. After removal of 4 bases from V and 4 bases from J, the junction contained 3 bases not matched to a gene. This CDR3 comprises 14 residues. This chain's CDR3 is CASSSGTGGNTIYF. CDR3 coding DNA: TGTGCCAGCAGCTCCGGGACAGGCGGAAACACCATATATTTT.

The CDR3 loop reads CASSQGHTTHTEAFF. The CDR3 nucleotides read TGTGCCAGCAGTCAAGGACACACAACCCACACTGAAGCTTTCTTT. The rearrangement links TRBV6-6 to TRBJ1-1; D perhaps matches TRBD1 (5 bases). Germline CDR1 and CDR2: MNHNY and SVGAGI (reference sequence). There are 15 residues in the CDR3. V lost 5 bases and J 3 bases, leaving 16 bases between the germline ends.

CDR3 in DNA: TGTGCCAGCAGTGAAGGTATACATACAACTAATGAAAAACTGTTTTTT. Translation gives CASSEGIHTTNEKLFF. This chain connects TRBV25-1 to TRBJ1-4; D is uncertain. The ends were cut back, 2 bases at V and 0 bases at J, with 10 bases in the middle. The germline V gene encodes CDR1 MGHDK and CDR2 SYGVNS. This CDR3 has 16 residues.

This clone was seen only once. The rearrangement links TRBV5-4 to TRBJ2-5; 11 nucleotides match TRBD2. Germline loops: CDR1 SGHNT, CDR2 YYREEE (reference sequence). Trimming at V came to 4 bases and at J to 3 bases, leaving 5 bases not matched to a gene. This CDR3 spans 15 amino acids. The CDR3 DNA reads as TGTGCCAGCAGCGCTGGACTAGCGGGCAAAGAGACCCAGTACTTC. Translation gives CASSAGLAGKETQYF. The full variable domain, completed using reference TRBV5-4 and TRBJ2-5, is ETGVTQSPTHLIKTRGQQVTLRCSSQSGHNTVSWYQQALGQGPQFIFQYYREEENGRGNFPPRFSGLQFPNYSSELNVNALELDDSALYLCASSAGLAGKETQYFGPGTRLLVL.

The J gene is TRBJ2-7, the V gene TRBV7-2; 12 bases align to TRBD2. CDR3 length: 15 amino acids. Germline V lookup: CDR1 SGHTA, CDR2 FQGNSA. V gave up 4 bases and J gave up 12 bases; unmatched junction bases: 13. The CDR3 DNA follows: TGTGCCAGCAGCTCTCCCGGGACTAGCGGGCCCGCGCGGTACTTC. Translating gives CASSSPGTSGPARYF. Full variable domain (outside the CDR3, taken from reference TRBV7-2 and TRBJ2-7): GAGVSQSPSNKVTEKGKDVELRCDPISGHTALYWYRQSLGQGLEFLIYFQGNSAPDKSGLPSDRFSAERTGGSVSTLTIQRTQQEDSAVYLCASSSPGTSGPARYFGPGTRLTVT.

The chain combines TRBV28 with TRBJ1-2, with a weak D call TRBD1 (5 bases). CDR3 length equals 13 residues. The V gene lost 7 bases and the J gene lost 4 bases, with 13 bases spanning the gap. Germline lookup yields CDR1 MDHEN and CDR2 SYDVKM. CDR3 amino acids: CASTHPGLYGYTF. The CDR3 bases are TGTGCCAGCACCCATCCGGGACTCTATGGCTACACCTTC.